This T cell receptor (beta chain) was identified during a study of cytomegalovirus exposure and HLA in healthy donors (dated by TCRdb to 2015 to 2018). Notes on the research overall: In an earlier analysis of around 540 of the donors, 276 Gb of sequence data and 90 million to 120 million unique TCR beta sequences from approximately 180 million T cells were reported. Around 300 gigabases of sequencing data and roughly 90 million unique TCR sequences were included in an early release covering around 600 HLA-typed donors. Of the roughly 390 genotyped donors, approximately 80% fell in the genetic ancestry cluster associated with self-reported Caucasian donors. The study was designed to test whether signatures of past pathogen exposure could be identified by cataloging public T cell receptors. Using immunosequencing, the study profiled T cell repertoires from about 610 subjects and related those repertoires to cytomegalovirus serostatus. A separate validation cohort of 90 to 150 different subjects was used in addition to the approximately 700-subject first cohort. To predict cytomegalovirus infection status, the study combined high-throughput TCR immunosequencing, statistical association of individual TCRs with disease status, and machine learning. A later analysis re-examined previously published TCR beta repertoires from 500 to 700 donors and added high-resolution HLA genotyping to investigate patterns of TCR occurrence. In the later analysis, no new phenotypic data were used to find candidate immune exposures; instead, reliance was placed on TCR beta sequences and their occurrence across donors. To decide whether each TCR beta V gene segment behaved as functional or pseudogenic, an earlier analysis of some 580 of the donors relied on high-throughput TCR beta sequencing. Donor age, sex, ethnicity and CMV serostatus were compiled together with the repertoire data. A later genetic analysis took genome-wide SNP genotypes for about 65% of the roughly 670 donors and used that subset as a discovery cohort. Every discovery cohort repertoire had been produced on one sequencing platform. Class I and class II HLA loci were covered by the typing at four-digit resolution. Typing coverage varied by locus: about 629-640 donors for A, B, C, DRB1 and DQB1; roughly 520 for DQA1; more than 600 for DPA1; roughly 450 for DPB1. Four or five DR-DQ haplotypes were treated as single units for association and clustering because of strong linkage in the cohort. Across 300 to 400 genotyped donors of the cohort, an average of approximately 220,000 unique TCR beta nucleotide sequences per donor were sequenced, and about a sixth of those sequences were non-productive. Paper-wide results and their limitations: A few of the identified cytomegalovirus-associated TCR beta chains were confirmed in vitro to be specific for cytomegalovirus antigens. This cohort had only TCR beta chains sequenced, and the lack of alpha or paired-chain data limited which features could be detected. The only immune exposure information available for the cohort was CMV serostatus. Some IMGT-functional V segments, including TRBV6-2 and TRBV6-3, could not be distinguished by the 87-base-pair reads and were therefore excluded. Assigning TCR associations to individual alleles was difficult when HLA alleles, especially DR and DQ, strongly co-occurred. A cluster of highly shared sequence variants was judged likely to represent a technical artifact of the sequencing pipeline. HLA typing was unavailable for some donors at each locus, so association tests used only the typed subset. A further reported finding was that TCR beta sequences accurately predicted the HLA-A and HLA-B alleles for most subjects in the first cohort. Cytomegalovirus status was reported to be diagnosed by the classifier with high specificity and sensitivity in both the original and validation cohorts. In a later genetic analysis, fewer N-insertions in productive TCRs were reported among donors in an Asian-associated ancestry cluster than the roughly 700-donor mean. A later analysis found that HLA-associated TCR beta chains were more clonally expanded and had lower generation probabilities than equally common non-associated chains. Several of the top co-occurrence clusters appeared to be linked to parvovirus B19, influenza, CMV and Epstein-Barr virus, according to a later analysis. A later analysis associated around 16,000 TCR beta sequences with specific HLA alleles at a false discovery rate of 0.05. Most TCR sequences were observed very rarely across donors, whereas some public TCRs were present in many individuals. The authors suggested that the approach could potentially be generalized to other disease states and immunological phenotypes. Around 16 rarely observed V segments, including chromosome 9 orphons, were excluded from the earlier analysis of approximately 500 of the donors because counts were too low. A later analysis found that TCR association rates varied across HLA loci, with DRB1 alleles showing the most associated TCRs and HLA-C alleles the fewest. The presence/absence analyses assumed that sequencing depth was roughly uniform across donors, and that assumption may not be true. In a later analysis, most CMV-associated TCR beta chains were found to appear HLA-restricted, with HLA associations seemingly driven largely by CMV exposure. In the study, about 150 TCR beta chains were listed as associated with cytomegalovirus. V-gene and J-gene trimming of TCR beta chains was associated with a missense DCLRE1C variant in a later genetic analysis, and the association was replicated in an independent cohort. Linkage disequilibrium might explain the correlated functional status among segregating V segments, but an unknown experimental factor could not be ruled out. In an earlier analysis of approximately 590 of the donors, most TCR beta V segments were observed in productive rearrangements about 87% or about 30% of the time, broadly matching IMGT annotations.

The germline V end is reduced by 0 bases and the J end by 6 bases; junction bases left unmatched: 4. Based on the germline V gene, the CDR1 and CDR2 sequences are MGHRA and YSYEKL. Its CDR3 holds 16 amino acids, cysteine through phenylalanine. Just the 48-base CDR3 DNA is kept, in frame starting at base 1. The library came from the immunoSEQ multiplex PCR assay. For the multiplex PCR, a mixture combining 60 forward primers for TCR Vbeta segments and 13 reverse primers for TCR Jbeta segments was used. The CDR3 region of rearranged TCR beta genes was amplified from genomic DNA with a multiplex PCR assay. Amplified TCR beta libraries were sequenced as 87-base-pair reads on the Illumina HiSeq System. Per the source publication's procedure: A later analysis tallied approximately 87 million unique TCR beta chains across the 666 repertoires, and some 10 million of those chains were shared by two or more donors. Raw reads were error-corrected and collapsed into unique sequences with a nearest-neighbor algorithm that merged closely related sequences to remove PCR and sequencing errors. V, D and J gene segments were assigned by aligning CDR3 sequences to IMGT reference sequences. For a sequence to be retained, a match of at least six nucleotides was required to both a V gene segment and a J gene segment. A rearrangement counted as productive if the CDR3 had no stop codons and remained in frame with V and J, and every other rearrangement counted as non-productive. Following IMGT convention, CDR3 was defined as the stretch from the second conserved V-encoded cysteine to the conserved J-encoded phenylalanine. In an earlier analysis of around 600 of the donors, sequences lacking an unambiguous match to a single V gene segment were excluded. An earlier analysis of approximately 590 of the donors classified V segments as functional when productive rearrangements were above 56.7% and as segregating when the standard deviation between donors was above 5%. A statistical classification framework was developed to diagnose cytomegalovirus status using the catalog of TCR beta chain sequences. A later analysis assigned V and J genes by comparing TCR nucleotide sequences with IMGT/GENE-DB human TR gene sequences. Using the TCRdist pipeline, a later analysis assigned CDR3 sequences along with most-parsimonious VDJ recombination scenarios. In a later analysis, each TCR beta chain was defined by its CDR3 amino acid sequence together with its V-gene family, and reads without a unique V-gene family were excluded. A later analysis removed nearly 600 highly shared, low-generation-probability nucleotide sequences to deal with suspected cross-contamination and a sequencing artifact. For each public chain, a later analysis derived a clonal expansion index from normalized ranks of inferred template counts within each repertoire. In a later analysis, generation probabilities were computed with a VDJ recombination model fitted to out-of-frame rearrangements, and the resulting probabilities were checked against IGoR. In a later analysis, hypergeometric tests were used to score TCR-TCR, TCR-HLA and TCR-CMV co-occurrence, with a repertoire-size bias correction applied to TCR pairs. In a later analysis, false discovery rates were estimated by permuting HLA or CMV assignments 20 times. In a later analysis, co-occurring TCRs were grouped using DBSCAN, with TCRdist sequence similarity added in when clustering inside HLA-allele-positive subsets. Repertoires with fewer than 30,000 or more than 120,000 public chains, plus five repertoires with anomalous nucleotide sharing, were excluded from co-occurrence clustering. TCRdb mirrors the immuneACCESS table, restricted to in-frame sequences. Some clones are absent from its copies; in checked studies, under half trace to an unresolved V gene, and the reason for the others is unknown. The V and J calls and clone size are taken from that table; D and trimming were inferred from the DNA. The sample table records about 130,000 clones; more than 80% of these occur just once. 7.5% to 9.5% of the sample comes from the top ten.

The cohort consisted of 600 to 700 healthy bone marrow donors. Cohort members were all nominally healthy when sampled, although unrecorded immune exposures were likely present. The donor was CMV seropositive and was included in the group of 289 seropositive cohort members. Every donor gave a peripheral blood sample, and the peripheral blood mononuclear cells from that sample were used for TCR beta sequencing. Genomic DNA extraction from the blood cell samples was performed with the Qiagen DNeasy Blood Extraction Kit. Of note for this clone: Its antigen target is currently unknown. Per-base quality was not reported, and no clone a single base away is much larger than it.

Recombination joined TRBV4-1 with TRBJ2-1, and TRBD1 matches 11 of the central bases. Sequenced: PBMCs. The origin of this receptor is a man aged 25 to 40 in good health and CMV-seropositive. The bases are TGCGCCAGCAGCCAAGAGGACAGGGGGCGCATCAATGAGCAGTTCTTC. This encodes CASSQEDRGRINEQFF.